This T cell receptor (beta chain) was recorded in a study of cytomegalovirus exposure and HLA in healthy donors. In the PCR, 60 Vbeta and 13 Jbeta primers were used. TCRdb's table, derived via immunoSEQ multiplex PCR, lists solely in-frame clones and lacks some. The data hold fewer than 250,000 clones, with about 82% observed a single time. The CDR3 covers 15 residues. Germline V gene data show CDR1 as SGDLS and CDR2 as YYNGEE. V lost 1 base and J lost 5; bases outside the gene matches: 6. Material: PBMCs. The J gene is TRBJ1-5, the V gene TRBV9, with 7 nucleotides matching TRBD1. The receptor comes from a man aged 25-40 years in good health and CMV-seronegative. This CDR3 is CASSVFGTDDQPQHF. The DNA for the CDR3 is TGTGCCAGCAGCGTATTCGGGACAGACGATCAGCCCCAGCATTTT. Drawing the rest from reference TRBV9 and TRBJ1-5, the complete variable domain is DSGVTQTPKHLITATGQRVTLRCSPRSGDLSVYWYQQSLDQGLQFLIQYYNGEERAKGNILERFSAQQFPDLHSELNLSSLELGDSALYFCASSVFGTDDQPQHFGDGTRLSIL.